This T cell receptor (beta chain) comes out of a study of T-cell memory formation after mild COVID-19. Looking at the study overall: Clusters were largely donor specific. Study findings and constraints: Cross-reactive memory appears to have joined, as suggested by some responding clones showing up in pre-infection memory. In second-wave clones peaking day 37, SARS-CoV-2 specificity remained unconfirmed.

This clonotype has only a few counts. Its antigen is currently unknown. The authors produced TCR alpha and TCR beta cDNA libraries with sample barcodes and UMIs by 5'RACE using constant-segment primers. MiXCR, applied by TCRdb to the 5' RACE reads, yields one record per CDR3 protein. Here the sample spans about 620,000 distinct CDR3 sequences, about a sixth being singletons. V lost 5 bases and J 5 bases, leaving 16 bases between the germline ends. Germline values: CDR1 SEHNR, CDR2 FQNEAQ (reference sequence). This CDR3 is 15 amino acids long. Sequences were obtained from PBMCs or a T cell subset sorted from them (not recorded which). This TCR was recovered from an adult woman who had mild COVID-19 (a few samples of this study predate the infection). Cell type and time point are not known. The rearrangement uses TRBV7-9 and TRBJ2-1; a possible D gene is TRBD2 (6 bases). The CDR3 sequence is CASSQLGGRDNEQFF. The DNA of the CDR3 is TGTGCCAGCAGCCAACTCGGGGGACGAGACAATGAGCAGTTCTTC.